Below are 9 T cell receptor beta chains sequenced from a single sample in a study of T cells expressing NK-cell markers. Reanalyzing the 5' RACE reads, TCRdb keeps one entry per CDR3 protein, without DNA. With around 110,000 distinct CDR3 sequences in the sample, the ten largest clones hold under 20%. Material for sequencing was blood T cells: a sorted CD56 or NKG2C T cell subset, CD4+ or CD8+ T cells, or bulk PBMC T cells (not recorded which). The receptors come from a woman between 18 and 75 years old in good health.

V and J are TRBV7-8 and TRBJ2-7; without DNA, the TCRdb call of TRBD1 cannot be checked. CDR1 is SGHVS, CDR2 FQNEAQ, per germline. The CDR3 contains 15 residues. The CDR3 loop reads CASSGQDKPHYEQYF. The full variable domain, its missing parts supplied by reference TRBV7-8 and TRBJ2-7, is GAGVSQSPRYKVAKRGQDVALRCDPISGHVSLFWYQQALGQGPEFLTYFQNEAQLDKSGLPSDRFFAERPEGSVSTLKIQRTQQEDSAVYLCASSGQDKPHYEQYFGPGTRLTVT.

This rearrangement joins TRBV7-9 to TRBJ1-2; lacking DNA, the TRBD1 call made by TCRdb goes unchecked. In germline, CDR1 is SEHNR, CDR2 FQNEAQ (reference sequence). The CDR3 extends over 17 amino acids. CDR3 loop: CASSLVSPDREARGYTF.

The rearrangement uses TRBV30 and TRBJ2-2; TCRdb designates TRBD2, a call that cannot be tested without DNA. The CDR3 totals 15 residues. Germline CDR1 reads GTSNPN; CDR2 reads SVGIG (reference sequence). The chain's CDR3 is CAWTEPLMATGELFF.

The chain is built from TRBV20-1 and TRBJ1-2; TCRdb returns TRBD1, unconfirmable since there is no DNA. Germline CDR1 DFQATT, CDR2 SNEGSKA (reference sequence). CDR3 length: 14 amino acids. The CDR3 loop is CSARDHGGPYGYTF.

The chain uses TRBV12-3 or TRBV12-4 and TRBJ2-7. The CDR3 is made up of 12 amino acids. CDR3 protein: CASSSGLREQYF.

The chain's CDR3 is CASSSWVGAKNIQYF. This chain uses TRBV13 with TRBJ2-4. The CDR3 length is 15 residues. The germline gives CDR1 PRHDT, CDR2 FYEKMQ (reference sequence).

The J gene is TRBJ2-1, the V gene TRBV19; there is no DNA to check the TCRdb D call of TRBD1. Germline CDR1 is LNHDA and CDR2 is SQIVND (reference sequence). CDR3 length: 14 amino acids. The CDR3 here is CASSPREVGDEQFF. The whole variable domain, filled in from reference TRBV19 and TRBJ2-1, reads DGGITQSPKYLFRKEGQNVTLSCEQNLNHDAMYWYRQDPGQGLRLIYYSQIVNDFQKGDIAEGYSVSREKKESFPLTVTSAQKNPTAFYLCASSPREVGDEQFFGPGTRLTVL.

The J gene is TRBJ2-7, the V gene TRBV4-2; TCRdb indicates TRBD2, and absent DNA this call remains unverified. Germline V lookup: CDR1 LGHNA, CDR2 YNFKEQ. CDR3 length: 14 residues. The CDR3 is CASSLLQGGYEQYF.

The chain is built from TRBV7-8 and TRBJ2-3; TCRdb picks TRBD1, but there is no DNA to check that call. The CDR3 totals 15 residues. Germline loops: CDR1 SGHVS, CDR2 FQNEAQ. The CDR3 loop reads CASSPTGGYTDTQYF.